A single TCR beta chain is shown here with its context. Its antigen is as yet unknown. These data belong to a study of T cells in Graves' hyperthyroidism and ophthalmopathy. On the study more broadly: Sampling of peripheral blood happened at initial diagnosis, prior to any treatment. Study-wide results and limits: Stable hyperthyroidism was separated from ophthalmopathy by a model based on 13 V-J features.

CDR1 is SGDLS, CDR2 YYNGEE, per germline. The CDR3 contains 15 residues. The ends were cut back, 0 bases at V and 5 bases at J, with 13 bases in the middle. Authors of the study amplified TCR beta CDR3 regions from RNA transcripts. Carried out on the TCR CDR3, a first-round RT-PCR used the HTBI primer set. TCRdb redid the calling of the multiplex PCR reads with MiXCR, one entry per CDR3 protein. Seen here are 600,000 or so distinct CDR3 sequences, roughly 15% observed once, and the top ten hold less than 4.5%. This TCR was recovered from a woman in her 30s with Graves' hyperthyroidism. The rearrangement joins TRBV9 to TRBJ2-3, with D hard to call. Sample: blood. The CDR3 region has the DNA TGTGCCAGCAGCGTAGATATCGGGCATAAAGATACGCAGTATTTT. It is translated as CASSVDIGHKDTQYF.